The clone carrying this T cell receptor beta chain was seen at least ten times. Via MiXCR, TCRdb re-called the RT-PCR reads, giving one row per CDR3 protein. The sample gives 550,000 to 750,000 distinct CDR3 sequences, 14% of which show up once; 3.6% is in the top ten. The material sequenced was memory CD4+ T cells from blood. The sequence came from a female donor in good health, serving as a healthy control.

Written as DNA, the CDR3 is TGCAGCGTAACCGGGACAGGAATACAAGAGACCCAGTACTTC. Protein product: CSVTGTGIQETQYF. The genes are TRBV29-1 and TRBJ2-5; TRBD1 aligns across 8 bases. After removal of 6 bases from V and 2 bases from J, the junction contained 8 bases not matched to a gene. CDR1 is SQVTM and CDR2 is ANQGSEA in the germline V gene. This CDR3 spans 14 amino acids.